These 18 T cell receptor beta chains came from one sample sequenced in a study of graft-versus-host responses after intestinal transplantation. Clones were sequenced by immunoSEQ multiplex PCR, and TCRdb holds only the in-frame ones, with some missing. The sample holds more than 13,000 clones, around 64% seen once. Graft samples were processed, releasing intraepithelial and lamina propria lymphocytes. The sequencing used ileum tissue, collected around 700 days after intestinal transplantation. The receptor set was obtained from a human patient who received an intestinal transplant, so some T cells may come from the graft donor.

This chain uses TRBV19 with TRBJ2-1; 8 nucleotides line up with TRBD2. The germline V gene encodes CDR1 LNHDA and CDR2 SQIVND (reference sequence). The CDR3 has 14 residues. V shed 1 base and J 8 bases; nucleotides not matched to a gene: 4. CDR3 DNA sequence: TGTGCCAGTAGTATAGCGGGGGGGCAGGATGAGCAGTTCTTC. It is translated as CASSIAGGQDEQFF.

The chain joins TRBV6-1 to TRBJ1-5; D uncertain. Trimming shortened V by 0 bases and J by 0 bases, and 12 bases separated the two germline ends. Per the germline V gene, CDR1 is MNHNS and CDR2 is SASEGT. The CDR3 is 17 residues long. This CDR3 reads CASSEADGIPSNQPQHF. CDR3 sequence (DNA): TGTGCCAGCAGTGAAGCCGACGGAATTCCTAGCAATCAGCCCCAGCATTTT.

The chain links TRBV21-1 to TRBJ1-1. TRBV21-1 is assigned pseudogene status. The CDR3 consists of 16 residues. CDR3 DNA: TGTGCCAGCAGCAAACAGGACCGCGCGGGCAACACTGAAGCTTTCTTT. This codes for CASSKQDRAGNTEAFF.

As DNA, the CDR3 is TGTGCCAGCTCACAAGGGTGGGGAGATCAGCCCCAGCATTTT. Encoded protein: CASSQGWGDQPQHF. The rearrangement uses TRBV18 and TRBJ1-5; D ambiguous. This CDR3 comprises 14 residues. Germline lookup yields CDR1 KGHSH and CDR2 LQKENI. V lost 4 bases, J lost 5 bases, and 12 bases lay in between.

The CDR3 is CASSPSRNEQYF. Written as DNA, the CDR3 is TGTGCCAGCTCACCTTCTAGAAACGAGCAGTACTTC. V is TRBV18 and J is TRBJ2-7; D uncertain. V was trimmed by 3 bases and J by 5 bases, leaving 8 bases between them. This CDR3 has 12 amino acids. CDR1 is KGHSH, CDR2 LQKENI, per germline.

This rearrangement joins TRBV18 to TRBJ2-3, with 10 bases identical to TRBD1. Germline CDR1 KGHSH, CDR2 LQKENI. With V trimmed by 6 bases and J by 5 bases, 8 bases remained unmatched. The CDR3 length is 15 residues. The CDR3 bases are TGTGCCAGCTCTCACCCGGGGACAGGGGTAGATACGCAGTATTTT. Translation gives CASSHPGTGVDTQYF.

The chain joins TRBV6-1 to TRBJ1-1; D remains ambiguous. CDR1 MNHNS and CDR2 SASEGT come from the germline V gene. The CDR3 is made up of 14 amino acids. V lost 3 bases and J 1 base, leaving 9 bases between the germline ends. The CDR3 coding sequence is TGTGCCAGCAGTGAGAAAAGGGCGAACACTGAAGCTTTCTTT. Residues: CASSEKRANTEAFF.

This chain connects TRBV30 to TRBJ2-6, with a weak D call TRBD2 (6 bases). This CDR3 comprises 20 residues. Germline loops: CDR1 GTSNPN, CDR2 SVGIG (reference sequence). The germline V and J ends were trimmed by 1 base and 0 bases, with 22 bases remaining between them. The CDR3: CAWSGPFGGAFISGANVLTF. CDR3 DNA: TGTGCCTGGAGTGGACCATTCGGGGGAGCTTTTATCTCTGGGGCCAACGTCCTGACTTTC. Full variable domain (outside the CDR3, taken from reference TRBV30 and TRBJ2-6): SQTIHQWPATLVQPVGSPLSLECTVEGTSNPNLYWYRQAAGRGLQLLFYSVGIGQISSEVPQNLSASRPQDRQFILSSKKLLLSDSGFYLCAWSGPFGGAFISGANVLTFGAGSRLTVL.

The genes are TRBV5-1 and TRBJ2-1; no reliable D call. Germline V lookup: CDR1 SGHRS, CDR2 YFSETQ. The V end lost 2 bases, the J end lost 6 bases, and 12 bases lay between the germline ends. The CDR3 is 14 amino acids. The CDR3 is CASSFGSWANEQFF. CDR3 DNA sequence: TGCGCCAGCAGCTTCGGCAGTTGGGCCAATGAGCAGTTCTTC.

The chain couples TRBV7-2 to TRBJ2-5; D may match TRBD1 or TRBD2 (5 bases each). Germline V CDR1 and CDR2: SGHTA, FQGNSA. The germline V and J ends were trimmed by 2 bases and 2 bases, with 12 bases remaining between them. The CDR3 totals 15 residues. The CDR3 is CASSLRVGPQETQYF. The DNA of the CDR3 is TGTGCCAGCAGCTTACGAGTGGGACCGCAAGAGACCCAGTACTTC.

The CDR3 nucleotides read TGTGCCAGAGGGGGACGGGGGCGAGAGACCCAGTACTTC. Translating gives CARGGRGRETQYF. V and J are TRBV2 and TRBJ2-5; the D call may be TRBD1 or TRBD2 (6 bases each). The CDR3 covers 13 residues. The V gene's germline CDR1 is SNHLY and CDR2 FYNNEI. V lost 9 bases, J lost 4 bases, and 15 bases lay in between.

This chain joins TRBV27 and TRBJ2-5, with 10 bases lining up with TRBD2. This CDR3 spans 15 amino acids. From germline, CDR1 is MNHEY and CDR2 SMNVEV (reference sequence). The J segment lost 4 bases and the V segment lost 6 bases, leaving 8 bases of the junction unmatched. In DNA form, the CDR3 reads TGTGCCAGCAGGCAACTAGCGGGGACGGTAGAGACCCAGTACTTC. Its protein is CASRQLAGTVETQYF.

The chain carries TRBV2 and TRBJ2-7; no reliable D call. Per germline, CDR1 SNHLY and CDR2 FYNNEI. Trimming removed 1 base from V and 5 bases from J, with 9 bases in between. This CDR3 is 13 amino acids long. CDR3 amino acids: CASSEERFNEQYF. CDR3 nucleotides: TGTGCCAGCAGTGAAGAGAGGTTCAACGAGCAGTACTTC.

This clone was counted only a few times. The gene calls are TRBV11-2 and TRBJ2-3, with TRBD2 matching over 14 bases. After removal of 1 base from V and 4 bases from J, the junction contained 10 bases not matched to a gene. CDR3 length: 19 amino acids. Germline V gene sequence: CDR1 SGHAT, CDR2 FQNNGV. The CDR3 sequence: CASSLAGRTSGRSPDTQYF. The DNA for the CDR3 is TGTGCCAGCAGCTTAGCGGGGAGGACTAGCGGGAGGTCCCCAGATACGCAGTATTTT.

This clone was found once. The chain uses TRBV5-4 and TRBJ2-1, with TRBD2 matching over 13 bases. The CDR3 extends over 14 amino acids. V was clipped by 2 bases and J by 9 bases; unmatched bases: 2. Looked up from germline, CDR1 is SGHNT and CDR2 is YYREEE (reference sequence). In DNA form, the CDR3 reads TGTGCCAGCAGCTTCTGGACTAGCGGGAGTGAGCAGTTCTTC. It yields the protein CASSFWTSGSEQFF.

As regards this clone: One end of the junction varies from germline; a read error may be responsible. V is TRBV27 and J is TRBJ1-3; D uncertain. This CDR3 is 14 amino acids long. The germline CDR1 and CDR2 sequences are MNHEY and SMNVEV (reference sequence). As DNA, the CDR3 is TGTGCCAGCAGTGTATCAGGATCTGGAAACACCATATATTTT. This encodes CASSVSGSGNTIYF.

V gene TRBV6-1 combines with J gene TRBJ2-7, with 10 bases aligning to TRBD1. Per the germline V gene, CDR1 is MNHNS and CDR2 is SASEGT. After removal of 3 bases from V and 3 bases from J, the junction contained 5 bases not matched to a gene. The CDR3 has 15 amino acids. The CDR3 reads CASSEGRTGGYEQYF. In nucleotides, the CDR3 is TGTGCCAGCAGTGAGGGGAGGACAGGGGGCTACGAGCAGTACTTC.

The chain is built from TRBV6-6 and TRBJ2-7; the match to TRBD2 covers 10 bases. The CDR3 spans 14 residues. Germline assignment: CDR1 MNHNY and CDR2 SVGAGI (reference sequence). Trimming cost V 6 bases and J 5 bases; bases outside gene matches: 7. The CDR3 bases are TGTGCCAGCAGCTATACGGGACTAGCGAACGAGCAGTACTTC. Translating it yields CASSYTGLANEQYF.